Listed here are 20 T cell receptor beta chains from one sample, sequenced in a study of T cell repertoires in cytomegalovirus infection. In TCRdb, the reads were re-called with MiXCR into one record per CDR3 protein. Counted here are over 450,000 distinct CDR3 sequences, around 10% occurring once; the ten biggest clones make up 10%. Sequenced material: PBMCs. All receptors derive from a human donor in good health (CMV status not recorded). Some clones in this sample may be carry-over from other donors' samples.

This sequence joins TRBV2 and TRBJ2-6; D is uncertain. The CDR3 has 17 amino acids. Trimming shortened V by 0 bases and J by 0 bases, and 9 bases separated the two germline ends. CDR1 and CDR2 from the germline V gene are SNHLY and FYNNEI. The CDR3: CASSEALVNSGANVLTF. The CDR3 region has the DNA TGTGCCAGCAGTGAAGCGCTTGTAAACTCTGGGGCCAACGTCCTGACTTTC.

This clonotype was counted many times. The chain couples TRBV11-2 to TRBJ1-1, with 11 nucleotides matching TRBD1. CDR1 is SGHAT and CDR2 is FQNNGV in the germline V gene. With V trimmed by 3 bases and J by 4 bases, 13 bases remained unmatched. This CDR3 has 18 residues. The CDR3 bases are TGTGCCAGCAGCTTTGTTGCTCCGGGACAGGGGGGAGGCACTGAAGCTTTCTTT. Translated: CASSFVAPGQGGGTEAFF. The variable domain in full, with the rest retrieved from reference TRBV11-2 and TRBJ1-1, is EAGVAQSPRYKIIEKRQSVAFWCNPISGHATLYWYQQILGQGPKLLIQFQNNGVVDDSQLPKDRFSAERLKGVDSTLKIQPAKLEDSAVYLCASSFVAPGQGGGTEAFFGQGTRLTVV.

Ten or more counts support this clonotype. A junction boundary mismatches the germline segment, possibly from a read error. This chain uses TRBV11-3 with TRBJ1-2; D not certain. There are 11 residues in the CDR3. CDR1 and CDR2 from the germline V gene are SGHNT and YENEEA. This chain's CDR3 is CASSSTRSALF. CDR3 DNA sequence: TGTGCCAGCAGCTCGACTAGAAGCGCCCTCTTC.

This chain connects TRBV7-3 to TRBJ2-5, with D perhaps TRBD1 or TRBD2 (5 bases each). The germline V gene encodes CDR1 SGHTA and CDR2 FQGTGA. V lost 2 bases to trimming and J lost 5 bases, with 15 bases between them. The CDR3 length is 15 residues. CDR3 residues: CASSLGGLEGETQYF. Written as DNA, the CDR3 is TGTGCCAGCAGCTTAGGCGGTCTAGAGGGGGAGACCCAGTACTTC.

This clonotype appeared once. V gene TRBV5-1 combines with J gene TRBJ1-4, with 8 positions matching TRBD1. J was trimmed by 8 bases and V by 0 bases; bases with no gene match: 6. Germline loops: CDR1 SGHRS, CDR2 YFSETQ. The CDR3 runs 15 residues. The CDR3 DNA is TGCGCCAGCAGCTTGGATGGGACAGGCGTCGAAAAACTGTTTTTT. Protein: CASSLDGTGVEKLFF.

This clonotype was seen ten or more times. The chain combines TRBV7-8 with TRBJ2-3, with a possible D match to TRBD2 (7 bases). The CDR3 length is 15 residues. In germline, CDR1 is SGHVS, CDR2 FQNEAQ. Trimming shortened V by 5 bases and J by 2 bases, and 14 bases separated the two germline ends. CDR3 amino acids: CASSPGGPNTDTQYF. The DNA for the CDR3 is TGTGCCAGCAGCCCCGGGGGGCCAAACACAGATACGCAGTATTTT.

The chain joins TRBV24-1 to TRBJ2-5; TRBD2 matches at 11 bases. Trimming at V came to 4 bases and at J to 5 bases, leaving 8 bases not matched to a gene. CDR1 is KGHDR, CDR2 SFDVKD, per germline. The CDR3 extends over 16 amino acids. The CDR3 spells CATSDPGTSGRETQYF. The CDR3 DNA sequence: TGTGCCACCAGTGACCCAGGGACTAGCGGCCGGGAGACCCAGTACTTC.

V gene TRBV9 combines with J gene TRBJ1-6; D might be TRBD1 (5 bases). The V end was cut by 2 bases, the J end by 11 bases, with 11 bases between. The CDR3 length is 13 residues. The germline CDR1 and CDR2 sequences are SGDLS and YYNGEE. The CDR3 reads CASSVTGLPPLHF. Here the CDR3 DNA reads TGTGCCAGCAGCGTTACAGGCTTGCCACCCCTCCACTTT. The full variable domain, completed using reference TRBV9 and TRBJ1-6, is DSGVTQTPKHLITATGQRVTLRCSPRSGDLSVYWYQQSLDQGLQFLIQYYNGEERAKGNILERFSAQQFPDLHSELNLSSLELGDSALYFCASSVTGLPPLHFGNGTRLTVT.

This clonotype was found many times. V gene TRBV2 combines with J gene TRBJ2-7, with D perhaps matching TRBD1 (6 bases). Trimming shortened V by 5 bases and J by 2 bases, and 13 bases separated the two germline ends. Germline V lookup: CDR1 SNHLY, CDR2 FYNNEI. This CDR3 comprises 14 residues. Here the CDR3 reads CASSSRDIPYEQYF. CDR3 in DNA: TGTGCCAGCAGTTCCCGGGACATTCCCTACGAGCAGTACTTC. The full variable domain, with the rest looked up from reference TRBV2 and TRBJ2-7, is EPEVTQTPSHQVTQMGQEVILRCVPISNHLYFYWYRQILGQKVEFLVSFYNNEISEKSEIFDDQFSVERPDGSNFTLKIRSTKLEDSAMYFCASSSRDIPYEQYFGPGTRLTVT.

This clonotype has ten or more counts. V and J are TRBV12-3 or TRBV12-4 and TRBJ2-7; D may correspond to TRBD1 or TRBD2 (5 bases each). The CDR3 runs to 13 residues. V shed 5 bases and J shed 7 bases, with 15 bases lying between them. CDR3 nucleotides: TGTGCCAGCAGTCCCTCCGGGACCCGAGAGCAGTACTTC. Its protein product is CASSPSGTREQYF.

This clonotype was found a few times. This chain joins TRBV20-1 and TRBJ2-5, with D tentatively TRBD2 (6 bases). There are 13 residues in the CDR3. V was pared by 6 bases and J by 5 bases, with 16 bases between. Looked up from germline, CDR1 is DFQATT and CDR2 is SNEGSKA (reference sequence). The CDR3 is CSATRLVAETQYF. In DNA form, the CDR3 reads TGCAGTGCCACCAGACTAGTGGCGGAGACCCAGTACTTC.

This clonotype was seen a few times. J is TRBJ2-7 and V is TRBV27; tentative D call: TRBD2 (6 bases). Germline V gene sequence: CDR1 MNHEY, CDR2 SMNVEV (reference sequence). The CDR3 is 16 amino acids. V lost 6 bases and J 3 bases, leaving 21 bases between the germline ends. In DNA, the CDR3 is TGTGCCAGCAGCTCTCCCCTTCGCGGGATTGTCTACGAGCAGTACTTC. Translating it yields CASSSPLRGIVYEQYF.

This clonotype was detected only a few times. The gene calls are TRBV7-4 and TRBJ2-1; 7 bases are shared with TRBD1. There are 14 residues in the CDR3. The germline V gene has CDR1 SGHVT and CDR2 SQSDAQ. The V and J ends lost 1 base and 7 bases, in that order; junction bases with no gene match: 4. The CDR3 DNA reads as TGTGCCAGCAGCTTAGGGGGGACAGAAAATGAGCAGTTCTTC. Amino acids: CASSLGGTENEQFF.

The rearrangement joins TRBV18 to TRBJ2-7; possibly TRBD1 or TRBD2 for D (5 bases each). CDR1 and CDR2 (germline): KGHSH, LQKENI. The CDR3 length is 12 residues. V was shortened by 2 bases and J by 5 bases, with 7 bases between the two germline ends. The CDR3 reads CASSPRDDEQYF. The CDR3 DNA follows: TGTGCCAGCTCACCAAGGGACGACGAGCAGTACTTC.

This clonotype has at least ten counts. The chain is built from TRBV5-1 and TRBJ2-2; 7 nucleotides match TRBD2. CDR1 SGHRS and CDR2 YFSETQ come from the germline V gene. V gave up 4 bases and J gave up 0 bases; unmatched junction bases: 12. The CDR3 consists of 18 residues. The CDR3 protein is CASSPRVAGAPNTGELFF. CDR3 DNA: TGCGCCAGCAGCCCTAGGGTGGCGGGAGCGCCGAACACCGGGGAGCTGTTTTTT.

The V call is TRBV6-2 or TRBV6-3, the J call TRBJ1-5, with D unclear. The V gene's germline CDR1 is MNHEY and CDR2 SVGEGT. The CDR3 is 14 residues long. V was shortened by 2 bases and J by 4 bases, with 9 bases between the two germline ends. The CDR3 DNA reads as TGTGCCAGCAGTTACATAGACGGGAATCAGCCCCAGCATTTT. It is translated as CASSYIDGNQPQHF.

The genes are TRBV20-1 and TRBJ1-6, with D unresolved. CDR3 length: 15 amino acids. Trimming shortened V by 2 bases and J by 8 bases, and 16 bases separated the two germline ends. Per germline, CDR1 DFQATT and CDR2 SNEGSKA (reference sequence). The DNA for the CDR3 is TGCAGTGCTAGACCCCGGCCCGGCGCGGATTCACCCCTCCACTTT. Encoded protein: CSARPRPGADSPLHF.

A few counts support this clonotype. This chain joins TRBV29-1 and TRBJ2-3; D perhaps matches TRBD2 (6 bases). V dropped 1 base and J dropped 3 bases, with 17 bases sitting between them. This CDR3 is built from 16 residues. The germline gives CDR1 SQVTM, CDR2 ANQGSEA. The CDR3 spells CSVEGRRNGRTDTQYF. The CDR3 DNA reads TGCAGCGTTGAAGGGAGAAGGAACGGGAGAACAGATACGCAGTATTTT.

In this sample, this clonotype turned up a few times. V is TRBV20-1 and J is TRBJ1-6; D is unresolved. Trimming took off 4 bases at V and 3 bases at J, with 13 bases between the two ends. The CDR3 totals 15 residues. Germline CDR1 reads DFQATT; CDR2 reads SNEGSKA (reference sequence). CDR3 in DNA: TGCAGTGCTAAGAGTGGAGAAATCTATAATTCACCCCTCCACTTT. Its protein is CSAKSGEIYNSPLHF.

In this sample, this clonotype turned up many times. The CDR3 reads CASSQGLRGIPYEQYF. Here the CDR3 DNA reads TGCGCCAGCAGTCAAGGATTGAGGGGGATACCCTACGAGCAGTACTTC. This sequence joins TRBV23-1 and TRBJ2-7, with TRBD1 as a possible D gene (6 bases). TRBV23-1 is marked as an open reading frame, function uncertain. The CDR3 is 16 amino acids. V lost 2 bases and J 2 bases, leaving 16 bases between the germline ends.